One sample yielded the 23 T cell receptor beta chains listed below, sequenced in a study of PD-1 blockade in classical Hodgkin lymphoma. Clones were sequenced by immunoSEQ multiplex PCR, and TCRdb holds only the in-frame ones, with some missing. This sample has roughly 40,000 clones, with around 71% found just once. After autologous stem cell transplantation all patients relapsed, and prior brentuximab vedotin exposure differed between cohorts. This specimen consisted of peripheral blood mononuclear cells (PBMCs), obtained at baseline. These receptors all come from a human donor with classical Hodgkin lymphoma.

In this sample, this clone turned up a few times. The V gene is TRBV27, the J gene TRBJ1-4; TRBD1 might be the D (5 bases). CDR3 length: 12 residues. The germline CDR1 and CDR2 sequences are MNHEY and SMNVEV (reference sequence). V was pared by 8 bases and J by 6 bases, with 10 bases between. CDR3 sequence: CASRGDDEKLFF. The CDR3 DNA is TGTGCCAGCCGAGGGGACGATGAAAAACTGTTTTTT.

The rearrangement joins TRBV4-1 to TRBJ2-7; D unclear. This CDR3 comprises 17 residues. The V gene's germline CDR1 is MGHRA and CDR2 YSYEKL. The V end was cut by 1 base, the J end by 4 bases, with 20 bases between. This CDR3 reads CASSQAEGLRSAYEQYF. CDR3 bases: TGCGCCAGCAGCCAAGCCGAAGGTCTCAGAAGTGCGTACGAGCAGTACTTC.

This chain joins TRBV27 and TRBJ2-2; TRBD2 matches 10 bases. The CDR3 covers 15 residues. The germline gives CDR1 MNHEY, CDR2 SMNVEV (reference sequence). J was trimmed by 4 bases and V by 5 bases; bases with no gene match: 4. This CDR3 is CASSSGGAVTGELFF. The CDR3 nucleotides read TGTGCCAGCAGTAGCGGGGGGGCCGTCACCGGGGAGCTGTTTTTT.

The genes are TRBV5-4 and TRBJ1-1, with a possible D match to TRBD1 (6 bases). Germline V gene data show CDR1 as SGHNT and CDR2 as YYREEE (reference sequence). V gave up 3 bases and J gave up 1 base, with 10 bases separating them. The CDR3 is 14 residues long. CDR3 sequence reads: CASSSRDKNTEAFF. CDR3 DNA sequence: TGTGCCAGCAGCTCCCGGGACAAGAACACTGAAGCTTTCTTT.

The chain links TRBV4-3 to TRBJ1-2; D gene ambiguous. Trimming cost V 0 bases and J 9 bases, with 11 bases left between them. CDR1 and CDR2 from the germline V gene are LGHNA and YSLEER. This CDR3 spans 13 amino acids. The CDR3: CASSQDRAPSYTF. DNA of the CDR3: TGCGCCAGCAGCCAAGATCGGGCGCCAAGCTACACCTTC.

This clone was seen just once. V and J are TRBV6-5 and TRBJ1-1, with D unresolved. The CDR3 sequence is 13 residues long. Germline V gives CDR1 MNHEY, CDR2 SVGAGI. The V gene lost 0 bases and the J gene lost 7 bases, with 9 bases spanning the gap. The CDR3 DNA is TGTGCCAGCAGTTACTCGACTTCCAATGAAGCTTTCTTT. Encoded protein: CASSYSTSNEAFF.

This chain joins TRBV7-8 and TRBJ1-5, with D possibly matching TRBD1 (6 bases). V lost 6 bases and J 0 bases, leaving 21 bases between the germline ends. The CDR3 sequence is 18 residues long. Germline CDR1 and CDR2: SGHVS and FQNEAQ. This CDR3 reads CASSYPGGTGYSNQPQHF. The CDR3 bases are TGTGCCAGCAGTTACCCCGGGGGAACAGGGTATAGCAATCAGCCCCAGCATTTT.

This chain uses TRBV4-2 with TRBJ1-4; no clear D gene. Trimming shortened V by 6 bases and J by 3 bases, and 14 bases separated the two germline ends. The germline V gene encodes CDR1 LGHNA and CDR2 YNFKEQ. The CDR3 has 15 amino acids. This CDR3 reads CASSYRSGANEKLFF. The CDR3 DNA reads TGTGCCAGCAGTTATCGATCGGGAGCTAATGAAAAACTGTTTTTT.

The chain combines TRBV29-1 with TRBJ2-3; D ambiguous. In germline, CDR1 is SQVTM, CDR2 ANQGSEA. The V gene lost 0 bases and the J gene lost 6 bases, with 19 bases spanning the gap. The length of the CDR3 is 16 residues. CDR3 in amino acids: CSVEDLRHTSPDTQYF. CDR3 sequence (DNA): TGCAGCGTTGAAGATCTCCGCCATACATCGCCGGATACGCAGTATTTT.

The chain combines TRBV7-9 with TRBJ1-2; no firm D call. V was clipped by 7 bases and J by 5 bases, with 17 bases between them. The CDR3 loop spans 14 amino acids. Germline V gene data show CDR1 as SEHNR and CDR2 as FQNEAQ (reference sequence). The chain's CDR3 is CASKAPTLGYGYTF. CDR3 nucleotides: TGTGCCAGCAAGGCACCCACTTTAGGTTATGGCTACACCTTC.

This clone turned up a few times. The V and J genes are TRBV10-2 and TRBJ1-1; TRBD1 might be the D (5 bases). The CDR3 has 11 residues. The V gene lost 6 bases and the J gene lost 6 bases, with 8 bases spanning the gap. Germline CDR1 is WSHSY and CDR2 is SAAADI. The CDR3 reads CASRAGPEAFF. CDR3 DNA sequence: TGCGCCAGCAGAGCAGGGCCTGAAGCTTTCTTT.

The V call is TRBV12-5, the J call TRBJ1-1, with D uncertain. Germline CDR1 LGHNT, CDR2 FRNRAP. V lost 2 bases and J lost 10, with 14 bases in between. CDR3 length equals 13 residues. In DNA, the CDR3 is TGTGCTAGTGGTTTGTTCTCTTATTTTGGAGCTTTCTTT. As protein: CASGLFSYFGAFF.

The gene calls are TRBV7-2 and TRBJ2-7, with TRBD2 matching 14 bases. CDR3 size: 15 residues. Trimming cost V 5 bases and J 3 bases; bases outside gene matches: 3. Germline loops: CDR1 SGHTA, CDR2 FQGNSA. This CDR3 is CASSLGTSGGYEQYF. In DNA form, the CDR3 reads TGTGCCAGCAGCCTAGGGACTAGCGGGGGCTACGAGCAGTACTTC.

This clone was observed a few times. The CDR3 sequence: CASSQDETQYF. The CDR3 coding sequence is TGCGCCAGCAGCCAAGATGAGACCCAGTACTTC. The rearrangement joins TRBV4-1 to TRBJ2-5; unclear D gene. The CDR3 loop spans 11 amino acids. CDR1 and CDR2 (germline): MGHRA, YSYEKL. Trimming removed 0 bases from V and 5 bases from J, with 1 base in between.

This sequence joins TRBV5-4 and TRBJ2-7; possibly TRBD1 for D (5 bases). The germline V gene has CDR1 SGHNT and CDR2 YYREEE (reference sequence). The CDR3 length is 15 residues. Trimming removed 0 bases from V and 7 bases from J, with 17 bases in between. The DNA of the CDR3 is TGTGCCAGCAGCTTGGCCTGGGGTCCAAGGGGAGAGCAGTACTTC. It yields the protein CASSLAWGPRGEQYF.

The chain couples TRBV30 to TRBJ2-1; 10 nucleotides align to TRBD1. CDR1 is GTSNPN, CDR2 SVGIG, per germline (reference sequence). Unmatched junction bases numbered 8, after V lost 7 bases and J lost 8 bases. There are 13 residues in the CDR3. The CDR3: CALKGQGIHEQFF. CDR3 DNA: TGTGCCTTAAAGGGACAGGGGATCCATGAGCAGTTCTTC.

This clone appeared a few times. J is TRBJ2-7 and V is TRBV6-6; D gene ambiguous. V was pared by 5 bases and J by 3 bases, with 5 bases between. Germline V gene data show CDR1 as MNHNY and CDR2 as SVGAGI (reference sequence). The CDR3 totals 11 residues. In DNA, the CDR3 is TGTGCCAGCAGTGACGGCTACGAGCAGTACTTC. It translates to CASSDGYEQYF.

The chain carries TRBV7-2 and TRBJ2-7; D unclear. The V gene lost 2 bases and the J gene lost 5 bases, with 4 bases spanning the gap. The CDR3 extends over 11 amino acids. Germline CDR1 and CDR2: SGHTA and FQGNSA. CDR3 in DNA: TGTGCCAGCAGCTTATCGCACGAGCAGTACTTC. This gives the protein CASSLSHEQYF.

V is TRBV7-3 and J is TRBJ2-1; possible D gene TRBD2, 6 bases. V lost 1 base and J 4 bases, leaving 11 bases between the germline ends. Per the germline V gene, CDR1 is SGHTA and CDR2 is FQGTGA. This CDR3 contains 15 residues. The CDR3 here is CASSLSGNLYNEQFF. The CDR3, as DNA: TGTGCCAGCAGCTTAAGCGGGAACCTTTACAATGAGCAGTTCTTC.

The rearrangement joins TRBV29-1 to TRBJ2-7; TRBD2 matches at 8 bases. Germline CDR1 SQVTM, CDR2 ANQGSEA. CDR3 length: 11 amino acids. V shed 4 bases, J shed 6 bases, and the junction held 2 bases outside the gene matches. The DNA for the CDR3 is TGCAGCGTTGCGGGGGGGTCCGAGCAGTACTTC. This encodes CSVAGGSEQYF.

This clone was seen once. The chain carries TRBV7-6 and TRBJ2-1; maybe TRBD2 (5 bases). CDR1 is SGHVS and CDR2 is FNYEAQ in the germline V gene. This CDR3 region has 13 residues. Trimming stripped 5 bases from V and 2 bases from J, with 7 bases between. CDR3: CASSLLAYNEQFF. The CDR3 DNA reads TGTGCCAGCAGCCTACTAGCCTACAATGAGCAGTTCTTC. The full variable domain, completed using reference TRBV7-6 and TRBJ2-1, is GAGVSQSPRYKVTKRGQDVALRCDPISGHVSLYWYRQALGQGPEFLTYFNYEAQQDKSGLPNDRFSAERPEGSISTLTIQRTEQRDSAMYRCASSLLAYNEQFFGPGTRLTVL.

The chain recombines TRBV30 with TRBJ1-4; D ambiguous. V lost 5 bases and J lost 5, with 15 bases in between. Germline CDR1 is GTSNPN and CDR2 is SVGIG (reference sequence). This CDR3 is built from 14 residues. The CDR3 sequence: CAWGLGMSNEKLFF. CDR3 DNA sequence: TGTGCCTGGGGGCTTGGAATGTCAAATGAAAAACTGTTTTTT.

The CDR3 DNA follows: TGCGCCAGCAGCCACGAACGCGGGACAGGGGGCAGTTCTACTAATGAAAAACTGTTTTTT. Its translation is CASSHERGTGGSSTNEKLFF. This chain uses TRBV4-3 with TRBJ1-4; TRBD1 matches at 12 bases. This CDR3 has 20 residues. The V gene's germline CDR1 is LGHNA and CDR2 YSLEER. Trimming removed 3 bases from V and 2 bases from J; junction bases left unmatched: 13.